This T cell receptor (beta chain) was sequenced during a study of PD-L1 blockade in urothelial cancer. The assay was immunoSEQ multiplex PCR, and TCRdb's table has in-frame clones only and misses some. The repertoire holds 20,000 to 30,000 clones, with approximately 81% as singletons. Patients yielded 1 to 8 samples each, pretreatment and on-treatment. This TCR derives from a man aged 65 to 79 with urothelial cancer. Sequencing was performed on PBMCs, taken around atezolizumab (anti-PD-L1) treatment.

CDR3: CASRSPLDSNYGYTF. As DNA, the CDR3 is TGTGCCAGCAGAAGCCCCCTAGACAGTAACTATGGCTACACCTTC. The chain is built from TRBV6-6 and TRBJ1-2; maybe TRBD1 (5 bases). With 6 bases removed from V and 1 base from J, the gap between germline ends came to 15 bases. This CDR3 has 15 residues. Germline loops: CDR1 MNHNY, CDR2 SVGAGI (reference sequence).